The 28 T cell receptor beta chains below all came from one sample that was sequenced in a study of cytomegalovirus exposure and HLA in healthy donors. Primers: 60 Vbeta forward and 13 Jbeta reverse. TCRdb keeps only in-frame clones here, not all; method: immunoSEQ multiplex PCR. This sample has 150,000 to 200,000 clones, with approximately 84% found just once. Sequenced sample: PBMCs. These receptor sequences come from a woman under 40 in good health and CMV-seropositive.

The chain carries TRBV5-5 and TRBJ1-5; possible D gene TRBD1, 6 bases. This CDR3 has 14 amino acids. V was trimmed by 4 bases and J by 1 base, leaving 9 bases between them. CDR1 and CDR2 from the germline V gene are SGHKS and YYEKEE (reference sequence). The CDR3 spells CASSLQGSNQPQHF. CDR3 coding DNA: TGTGCCAGCAGCCTCCAGGGGAGCAATCAGCCCCAGCATTTT.

The chain recombines TRBV5-4 with TRBJ1-1, with D perhaps matching TRBD1 (5 bases). V shed 0 bases and J shed 0 bases, with 12 bases lying between them. Germline CDR1 SGHNT, CDR2 YYREEE (reference sequence). The CDR3 runs to 16 residues. In nucleotides, the CDR3 is TGTGCCAGCAGCTTGGGGGCGGGGCAGATGAACACTGAAGCTTTCTTT. Its translation is CASSLGAGQMNTEAFF.

This clone was recorded a few times. The chain couples TRBV10-2 to TRBJ2-1; 9 bases are shared with TRBD2. CDR1 is WSHSY and CDR2 is SAAADI in the germline V gene. The CDR3 is made up of 19 amino acids. After removal of 0 bases from V and 0 bases from J, the junction contained 9 bases not matched to a gene. The DNA of the CDR3 is TGCGCCAGCAGTGAGTCGGTAGCGGGGGACTATTTCTCCTACAATGAGCAGTTCTTC. It codes for CASSESVAGDYFSYNEQFF.

In regard to this clone: At one of its ends the junction is not consistent with the germline gene, which may arise from a read error. This chain connects TRBV7-7 to TRBJ2-5, with D possibly being TRBD1 (6 bases). Gene TRBJ2-7 matches the end of the DNA better, so the J call may be wrong. The CDR3 contains 13 residues. CDR1 is SSHAT and CDR2 is FNYEAQ in the germline V gene (reference sequence). The CDR3 loop reads CASSRDRSYEQYF. DNA of the CDR3: TGTGCTAGCAGCCGCGACAGGTCCTACGAGCAGTACTTC.

The chain employs TRBV11-2 and TRBJ1-4; a possible D gene is TRBD1 (5 bases). The CDR3 covers 14 residues. The V and J ends lost 5 bases and 7 bases respectively, with 14 bases between them. Germline values: CDR1 SGHAT, CDR2 FQNNGV. The DNA for the CDR3 is TGTGCCAGCAGCCTAGTGGGGGGTGGTGAAAAACTGTTTTTT. Residues: CASSLVGGGEKLFF.

The chain carries TRBV11-2 and TRBJ2-7; TRBD1 agrees at 11 bases. Losses at the gene ends were 5 bases for V and 12 bases for J; bases not matched to a gene: 15. The CDR3 runs 15 residues. Germline V gene data show CDR1 as SGHAT and CDR2 as FQNNGV. The CDR3 is CASSPGQGAHVLPYF. In DNA form, the CDR3 reads TGTGCCAGCAGCCCCGGACAGGGGGCGCACGTATTGCCGTACTTC.

This clone was seen a handful of times. The chain uses TRBV7-9 and TRBJ2-7, with 11 bases matching TRBD1. Germline loops: CDR1 SEHNR, CDR2 FQNEAQ (reference sequence). The length of the CDR3 is 14 residues. With 5 bases clipped from V and 4 bases from J, the junction kept 4 bases outside the gene matches. The CDR3 loop is CASSVGTGGYEQYF. DNA of the CDR3: TGTGCCAGCAGCGTTGGGACAGGGGGATACGAGCAGTACTTC.

This clone showed up just once. V gene TRBV4-3 combines with J gene TRBJ2-5, with TRBD2 matching over 8 bases. The CDR3 spans 15 residues. Germline V lookup: CDR1 LGHNA, CDR2 YSLEER. V was pared by 0 bases and J by 4 bases, with 4 bases of the junction left unmatched. CDR3 nucleotide sequence: TGCGCCAGCAGCCAAGATTTCGGGGGGGGAGAGACCCAGTACTTC. Amino acid sequence: CASSQDFGGGETQYF.

The chain couples TRBV10-3 to TRBJ2-7; 11 bases line up with TRBD2. V lost 8 bases, J lost 2 bases, and 2 bases stayed unmatched. CDR1 ENHRY and CDR2 SYGVKD come from the germline V gene. The CDR3 spans 13 residues. The CDR3 region is CAIGTSGTYEQYF. CDR3 bases: TGTGCCATCGGGACTAGCGGTACCTACGAGCAGTACTTC.

This clone has just a few counts. The chain combines TRBV29-1 with TRBJ1-4, with a weak D call TRBD1 (5 bases). V lost 5 bases and J 7 bases, leaving 11 bases between the germline ends. This CDR3 has 12 residues. Germline V gene data show CDR1 as SQVTM and CDR2 as ANQGSEA. The CDR3 loop is CSVKGTFEKLFF. For the CDR3, the DNA is TGCAGCGTTAAAGGGACTTTTGAAAAACTGTTTTTT.

The V call is TRBV4-1, the J call TRBJ2-1; weak D call: TRBD2 (6 bases). Germline assignment: CDR1 MGHRA and CDR2 YSYEKL. V was cut by 4 bases and J by 9 bases, with 10 bases left in between. The CDR3 contains 12 residues. The CDR3 protein is CASSLAEGEQFF. The CDR3 nucleotides are TGCGCCAGCAGCCTAGCGGAGGGTGAGCAGTTCTTC.

This clone was picked up one time. The CDR3 loop is CASRDRFSGNTIYF. CDR3 sequence (DNA): TGTGCCAGCCGGGACAGGTTCTCTGGAAACACCATATATTTT. The V and J genes are TRBV21-1 and TRBJ1-3; TRBD1, as called in the table, went unchecked against the DNA. TRBV21-1 is given as a pseudogene. The CDR3 extends over 14 amino acids.

This chain links TRBV5-1 with TRBJ1-1, with D maybe TRBD1 (5 bases). This CDR3 contains 14 residues. Deletions cut 5 bases from V and 1 base from J, with 12 bases between. CDR1 is SGHRS and CDR2 is YFSETQ in the germline V gene. This CDR3 is CASSLGHQNTEAFF. The CDR3 nucleotides are TGCGCCAGCAGTTTAGGACACCAGAACACTGAAGCTTTCTTT.

This clone was detected only once. This chain links TRBV11-3 with TRBJ2-1, with 8 positions matching TRBD2. With V trimmed by 1 base and J by 5 bases, 4 bases remained unmatched. CDR3 length equals 15 residues. Germline V CDR1 and CDR2: SGHNT, YENEEA. The CDR3 here is CASSLVAGGNNEQFF. Here the CDR3 DNA reads TGTGCCAGCAGCTTAGTGGCGGGGGGAAACAATGAGCAGTTCTTC.

The chain carries TRBV5-8 and TRBJ2-7, with D perhaps TRBD2 (6 bases). Trimming took 6 bases from V and 4 from J, leaving 11 bases between them. The CDR3 extends over 12 amino acids. From germline, CDR1 is SGHTS and CDR2 YDEGEE. CDR3 protein: CASTPRGYEQYF. Written as DNA, the CDR3 is TGTGCCAGCACCCCGCGGGGTTACGAGCAGTACTTC. Based on the CDR3 plus reference TRBV5-8 and TRBJ2-7, the full variable domain is EAGVTQSPTHLIKTRGQQATLRCSPISGHTSVYWYQQALGLGLQFLLWYDEGEERNRGNFPPRFSGRQFPNYSSELNVNALELEDSALYLCASTPRGYEQYFGPGTRLTVT.

This rearrangement joins TRBV5-1 to TRBJ2-3; 7 positions agree with TRBD1. CDR1 SGHRS and CDR2 YFSETQ come from the germline V gene. The ends lost 6 bases at V and 2 bases at J; junction bases unmatched: 3. CDR3 length equals 13 residues. CDR3 coding DNA: TGCGCCAGCAAGGGGACAGACACAGATACGCAGTATTTT. It translates to CASKGTDTDTQYF.

This clone was observed once. The V gene is TRBV5-6, the J gene TRBJ1-2; 7 bases are a match to TRBD1. V lost 4 bases, J lost 4 bases, and 10 bases stayed unmatched. Germline lookup yields CDR1 SGHDT and CDR2 YYEEEE. The CDR3 contains 15 residues. This CDR3 reads CASSPRGASVYGYTF. The CDR3 nucleotides read TGTGCCAGCAGCCCCAGGGGGGCTTCCGTCTATGGCTACACCTTC. Using reference TRBV5-6 and TRBJ1-2 for the parts outside the CDR3, the full variable domain is DAGVTQSPTHLIKTRGQQVTLRCSPKSGHDTVSWYQQALGQGPQFIFQYYEEEERQRGNFPDRFSGHQFPNYSSELNVNALLLGDSALYLCASSPRGASVYGYTFGSGTRLTVV.

V gene TRBV6-4 combines with J gene TRBJ2-4; TRBD2 matches 7 bases. This CDR3 spans 15 amino acids. Germline V gene lookup returns CDR1 MRHNA and CDR2 SNTAGT. V trimming: 0 bases; J trimming: 6 bases; junction bases outside the gene matches: 5. The CDR3 sequence: CASSDSAGEGNIQYF. In nucleotides, the CDR3 is TGTGCCAGCAGTGACTCGGCGGGGGAAGGAAACATTCAGTACTTC.

The chain links TRBV6-5 to TRBJ1-1; weak D call: TRBD1 (5 bases). Deletions cut 5 bases from V and 3 bases from J, with 10 bases between. The CDR3 extends over 13 amino acids. Germline lookup yields CDR1 MNHEY and CDR2 SVGAGI. DNA of the CDR3: TGTGCCAGCAGTCGCCTCAGGGACACTGAAGCTTTCTTT. Residues: CASSRLRDTEAFF.

The rearrangement uses TRBV13 and TRBJ1-1; no clear D. This CDR3 comprises 13 residues. From germline, CDR1 is PRHDT and CDR2 FYEKMQ (reference sequence). The V and J ends lost 6 bases and 1 base respectively, with 9 bases between them. The CDR3 sequence: CASSPNGNTEAFF. The CDR3 coding sequence is TGTGCCAGCAGTCCTAACGGGAACACTGAAGCTTTCTTT.

The chain combines TRBV10-3 with TRBJ2-7, with 11 positions matching TRBD2. V was clipped by 7 bases and J by 7 bases; unmatched bases: 9. From germline, CDR1 is ENHRY and CDR2 SYGVKD. The CDR3 sequence is 14 residues long. The CDR3 DNA follows: TGTGCCATCAATCTAGCGGGAGGCCTAATGGAGCAGTACTTC. Encoded protein: CAINLAGGLMEQYF.

V gene TRBV4-1 combines with J gene TRBJ1-2, with D unclear. Germline-derived CDR1 and CDR2 are MGHRA and YSYEKL. The length of the CDR3 is 13 residues. V lost 4 bases and J 7 bases, leaving 13 bases between the germline ends. The CDR3, as DNA: TGCGCCAGCAGCCTTTCCCGGGAGGTTGGCTACACCTTC. Protein product: CASSLSREVGYTF.

The CDR3, as DNA: TGTGCCAGCAGCAACCTACCGGGACTAGTTGTCCCGGAGTACTTC. Protein product: CASSNLPGLVVPEYF. The rearrangement uses TRBV7-6 and TRBJ2-5; TRBD2 aligns across 8 bases. Looked up from germline, CDR1 is SGHVS and CDR2 is FNYEAQ. This CDR3 has 15 amino acids. V was pared by 5 bases and J by 12 bases, with 17 bases of the junction left unmatched.

The rearrangement links TRBV23-1 to TRBJ2-2, with TRBD1 matching over 12 bases. TRBV23-1 is designated an ORF whose function remains uncertain. The CDR3 covers 19 residues. The V segment lost 1 base and the J segment 4 bases; nucleotides outside the gene matches: 10. In nucleotides, the CDR3 is TGCGCCAGCAGTCAATACGGGACAGGGGGCTGTCCACCCACCGGGGAGCTGTTTTTT. Encoded protein: CASSQYGTGGCPPTGELFF.

This sequence joins TRBV7-9 and TRBJ1-2; 9 nucleotides agree with TRBD1. Trimming at V came to 3 bases and at J to 0 bases, leaving 8 bases not matched to a gene. CDR1 and CDR2 from the germline V gene are SEHNR and FQNEAQ (reference sequence). CDR3 length: 17 residues. In DNA, the CDR3 is TGTGCCAGCAGCTTGGGACAGGGATGGAGAGCTAACTATGGCTACACCTTC. Translating gives CASSLGQGWRANYGYTF.

This chain links TRBV2 with TRBJ2-1; D remains unclear. The CDR3 has 12 residues. Deletions cut 7 bases from V and 5 bases from J, with 9 bases between. The V gene's germline CDR1 is SNHLY and CDR2 FYNNEI. CDR3 in DNA: TGTGCCAGCAACCCGAGCAACAATGAGCAGTTCTTC. Its protein product is CASNPSNNEQFF. The full variable domain, rest sourced from reference TRBV2 and TRBJ2-1, is EPEVTQTPSHQVTQMGQEVILRCVPISNHLYFYWYRQILGQKVEFLVSFYNNEISEKSEIFDDQFSVERPDGSNFTLKIRSTKLEDSAMYFCASNPSNNEQFFGPGTRLTVL.

This clone has a handful of counts. This rearrangement joins TRBV5-1 to TRBJ2-5; 8 positions match TRBD1. The CDR3 extends over 15 amino acids. Per the germline V gene, CDR1 is SGHRS and CDR2 is YFSETQ. V shed 0 bases and J 5 bases; nucleotides not matched to a gene: 6. The CDR3 DNA reads TGCGCCAGCAGCTTGGTGCCAGGGGGCGGTGAGACCCAGTACTTC. As protein: CASSLVPGGGETQYF.

The chain employs TRBV6-6 and TRBJ1-5, with 8 bases fitting TRBD1. Germline loops: CDR1 MNHNY, CDR2 SVGAGI (reference sequence). Trimming removed 6 bases from V and 4 bases from J; junction bases left unmatched: 2. The CDR3 consists of 13 residues. CDR3 residues: CASSRQGNQPQHF. In DNA, the CDR3 is TGTGCCAGCAGCCGACAGGGGAATCAGCCCCAGCATTTT.